The TCR beta chain under discussion was sequenced for a study of technical replicates of blood from a few donors. Data came from immunoSEQ multiplex PCR; TCRdb stores just in-frame clones and leaves some out. The top ten clones hold 9.5% to 13% of a sample with 14,000 or so clones, 80% to 85% of them seen once. Germline values: CDR1 SGHRS, CDR2 YFSETQ. The CDR3 has 16 amino acids. The V and J ends lost 4 bases and 5 bases respectively, with 19 bases between them. The chain uses TRBV5-1 and TRBJ2-1, with D tentatively TRBD1 (5 bases). The sequence came from a human donor in good health. The sample comprised PBMCs. This chain's CDR3 is CASSPRGQGQNNEQFF. The DNA of the CDR3 is TGCGCCAGCAGCCCCAGAGGCCAGGGTCAAAACAATGAGCAGTTCTTC. Looking up the rest from reference TRBV5-1 and TRBJ2-1 gives the full variable domain: KAGVTQTPRYLIKTRGQQVTLSCSPISGHRSVSWYQQTPGQGLQFLFEYFSETQRNKGNFPGRFSGRQFSNSRSEMNVSTLELGDSALYLCASSPRGQGQNNEQFFGPGTRLTVL.